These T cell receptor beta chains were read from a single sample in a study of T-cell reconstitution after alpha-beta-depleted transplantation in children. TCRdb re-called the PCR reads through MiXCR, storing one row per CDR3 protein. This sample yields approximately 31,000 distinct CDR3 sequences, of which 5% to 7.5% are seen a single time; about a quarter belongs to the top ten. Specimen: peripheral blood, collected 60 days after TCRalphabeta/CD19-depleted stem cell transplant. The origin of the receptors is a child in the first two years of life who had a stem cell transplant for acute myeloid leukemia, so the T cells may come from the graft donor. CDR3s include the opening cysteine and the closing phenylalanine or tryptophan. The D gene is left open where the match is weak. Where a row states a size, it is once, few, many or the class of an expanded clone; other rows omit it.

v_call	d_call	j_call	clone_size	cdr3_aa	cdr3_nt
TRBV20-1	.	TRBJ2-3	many	CSAAADTQYF	TGCAGTGCTGCCGCAGATACGCAGTATTTT
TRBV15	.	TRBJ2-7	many	CATSKTASSSYEQYF	TGTGCCACCAGCAAAACAGCTTCGAGCTCCTACGAGCAGTACTTC
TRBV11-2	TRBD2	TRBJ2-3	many	CASSFLAGSTDTQYF	TGTGCCAGCAGCTTCCTAGCGGGAAGCACAGATACGCAGTATTTT
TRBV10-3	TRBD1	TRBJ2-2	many	CAISESRGQGPTGELFF	TGTGCCATCAGTGAGTCGCGCGGACAGGGGCCGACCGGGGAGCTGTTTTTT
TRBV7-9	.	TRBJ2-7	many	CASSPRVDEQYF	TGTGCCAGCAGCCCCAGGGTCGACGAGCAGTACTTC
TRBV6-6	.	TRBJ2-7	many	CASLSAGSYEQYF	TGTGCCAGCCTGAGCGCGGGCTCCTACGAGCAGTACTTC
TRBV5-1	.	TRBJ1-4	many	CASSLYGGGNEKLFF	TGCGCCAGCAGCTTGTACGGGGGAGGTAATGAAAAACTGTTTTTT
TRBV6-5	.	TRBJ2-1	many	CASSYGGDTEFF	TGTGCCAGCAGTTACGGTGGGGACACGGAGTTCTTC
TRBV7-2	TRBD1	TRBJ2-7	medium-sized	CASSLMGQGFYF	TGTGCCAGCAGCTTAATGGGACAGGGTTTTTACTTC
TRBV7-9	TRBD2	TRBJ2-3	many	CASSARLGLAGADTQYF	TGTGCCAGCAGCGCGCGGCTAGGACTAGCGGGCGCAGATACGCAGTATTTT
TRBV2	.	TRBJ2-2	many	CASTLAPGQPNTGELFF	TGTGCCAGCACCCTAGCCCCCGGACAGCCGAACACCGGGGAGCTGTTTTTT
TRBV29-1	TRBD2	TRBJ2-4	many	CSVSTGGALAKNIQYF	TGCAGCGTCTCAACCGGGGGGGCCTTAGCCAAAAACATTCAGTACTTC
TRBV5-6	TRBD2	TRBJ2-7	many	CASSLPGLAGGSHSYEQYF	TGTGCCAGCAGTCTGCCGGGACTAGCGGGGGGGTCCCATTCCTACGAGCAGTACTTC
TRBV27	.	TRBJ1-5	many	CASTGGSNQPQHF	TGTGCCAGCACCGGGGGGAGCAATCAGCCCCAGCATTTT
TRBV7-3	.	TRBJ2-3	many	CASSLKVARDTDTQYF	TGTGCCAGCAGCTTAAAGGTAGCGAGAGACACAGATACGCAGTATTTT
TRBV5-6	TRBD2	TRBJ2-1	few	CASSYIAGASYNEQFF	TGTGCCAGCAGCTATATAGCGGGGGCCTCCTACAATGAGCAGTTCTTC
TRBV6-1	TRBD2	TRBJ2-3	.	CASSEWRLASYF	TGTGCCAGCAGTGAATGGAGACTAGCATCTTATTTT
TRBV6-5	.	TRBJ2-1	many	CASSLGPGGGQDEQFF	TGTGCCAGCAGTTTGGGCCCGGGGGGGGGACAGGATGAGCAGTTCTTC
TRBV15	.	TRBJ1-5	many	CATSRDSAVALGDQPQHF	TGTGCCACCAGCAGAGATAGTGCAGTGGCTCTCGGGGATCAGCCCCAGCATTTT
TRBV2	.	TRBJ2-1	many	CASLNPNSNEQFF	TGTGCCAGCCTAAACCCCAACAGCAATGAGCAGTTCTTC
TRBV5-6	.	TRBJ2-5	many	CASSLAQTEETQYF	TGTGCCAGCAGCTTGGCGCAGACCGAAGAGACCCAGTACTTC
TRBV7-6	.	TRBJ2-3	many	CASSLIGRDTQYF	TGTGCCAGCAGCCTAATAGGGAGGGATACGCAGTATTTT
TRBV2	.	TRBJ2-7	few	CASSRSVYLKSYEQYF	TGTGCCAGCAGTAGGTCAGTGTACCTAAAATCCTACGAGCAGTACTTC
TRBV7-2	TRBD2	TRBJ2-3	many	CASSLSGGAGDTQYF	TGTGCCAGCAGCTTAAGCGGGGGGGCTGGAGATACGCAGTATTTT
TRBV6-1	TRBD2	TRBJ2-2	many	CASTPYGGGPPGELFF	TGTGCCAGCACCCCCTATGGGGGAGGGCCGCCCGGGGAGCTGTTTTTT
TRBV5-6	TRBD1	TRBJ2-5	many	CASSLRGRLETQYF	TGTGCCAGCAGCTTAAGGGGGCGGCTAGAGACCCAGTACTTC
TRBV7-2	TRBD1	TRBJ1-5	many	CASSLGTVNQPQHF	TGTGCCAGCAGCCTCGGGACAGTAAATCAGCCCCAGCATTTT
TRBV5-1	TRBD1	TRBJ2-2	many	CASSLKTGVTGELFF	TGCGCCAGCAGCTTAAAAACAGGGGTAACCGGGGAGCTGTTTTTT
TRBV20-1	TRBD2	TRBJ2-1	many	CSARWASGLRSEQFF	TGCAGTGCTAGATGGGCTAGCGGCCTGCGGAGTGAGCAGTTCTTC
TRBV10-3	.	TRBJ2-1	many	CAIRRTPWGQFF	TGTGCCATCAGGCGGACCCCTTGGGGGCAGTTCTTC
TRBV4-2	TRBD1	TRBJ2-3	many	CASSQRTGATDTQYF	TGTGCCAGCAGCCAGCGGACAGGGGCCACAGATACGCAGTATTTT
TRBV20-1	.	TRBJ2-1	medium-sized	CSASDPRAEQFF	TGCAGTGCTAGCGACCCGCGGGCTGAGCAGTTCTTC
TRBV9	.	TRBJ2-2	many	CASSTRGNTGELFF	TGTGCCAGCAGCACGCGGGGGAACACCGGGGAGCTGTTTTTT
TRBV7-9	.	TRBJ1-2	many	CASSLGRGYGYTF	TGTGCCAGCAGCTTAGGAAGGGGCTATGGCTACACCTTC
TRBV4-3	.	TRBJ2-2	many	CASSQEGLGELFF	TGCGCCAGCAGCCAAGAAGGGCTCGGGGAGCTGTTTTTT
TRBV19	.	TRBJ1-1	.	CASSISWGEITEAFF	TGTGCCAGTAGTATTTCATGGGGTGAGATTACTGAAGCTTTCTTT
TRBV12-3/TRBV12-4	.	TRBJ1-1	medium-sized	CASSSLGTTEAFF	TGTGCCAGCAGCTCTTTAGGAACCACTGAAGCTTTCTTT
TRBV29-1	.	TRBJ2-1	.	CSVEEVVGQFF	TGCAGCGTTGAAGAGGTAGTAGGGCAGTTCTTC
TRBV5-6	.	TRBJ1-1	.	CASSLGGGNTEAFF	TGTGCCAGCAGCTTGGGGGGCGGGAACACTGAAGCTTTCTTT
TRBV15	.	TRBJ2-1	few	CATGTQVYNEQFF	TGTGCCACCGGCACCCAGGTTTACAATGAGCAGTTCTTC
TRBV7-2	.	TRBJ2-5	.	CASSLEGLQETQYF	TGTGCCAGCAGCTTAGAGGGGCTCCAAGAGACCCAGTACTTC
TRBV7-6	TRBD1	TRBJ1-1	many	CVTKGARTEAFF	TGTGTCACGAAGGGGGCGCGGACTGAAGCTTTCTTT